This T cell receptor (beta chain) was obtained from a study of cytomegalovirus exposure and HLA in healthy donors. Study-level findings and limits: The listing of 150 to 200 TCR beta chains classed them as cytomegalovirus-associated. Using the classifier, cytomegalovirus status was reportedly diagnosed with high specificity and sensitivity.

Both 60 Vbeta primers and 13 Jbeta primers went into the PCR. Data came from immunoSEQ multiplex PCR; TCRdb stores just in-frame clones and leaves some out. Found here are about 190,000 clones, about four fifths of them singletons; the top ten hold approximately 4.8%. This clone was picked up a small number of times. What it recognizes is unknown. Material: PBMCs. The clonotype comes from a man in his thirties or forties in good health and CMV-seropositive.

The CDR3: CASTGQGASYEQYF. The DNA of the CDR3 is TGTGCCAGCACCGGACAGGGGGCTTCCTACGAGCAGTACTTC. The chain joins TRBV6-6 to TRBJ2-7; 11 bases line up with TRBD1. The V and J ends lost 7 bases and 1 base, in that order; junction bases with no gene match: 3. The CDR3 totals 14 residues. Germline V gene data show CDR1 as MNHNY and CDR2 as SVGAGI (reference sequence).